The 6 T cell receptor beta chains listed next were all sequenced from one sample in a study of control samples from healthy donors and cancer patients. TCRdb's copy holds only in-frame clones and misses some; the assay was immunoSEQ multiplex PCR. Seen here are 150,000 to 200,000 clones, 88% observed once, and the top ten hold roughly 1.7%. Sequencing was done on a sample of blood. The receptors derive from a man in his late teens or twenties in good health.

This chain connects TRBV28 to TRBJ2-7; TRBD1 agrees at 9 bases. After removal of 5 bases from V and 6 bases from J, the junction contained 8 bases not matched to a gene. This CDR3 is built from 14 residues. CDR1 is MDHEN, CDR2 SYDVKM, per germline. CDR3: CASSPPGQGGEQYF. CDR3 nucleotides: TGTGCCAGCAGTCCGCCGGGACAGGGAGGCGAGCAGTACTTC.

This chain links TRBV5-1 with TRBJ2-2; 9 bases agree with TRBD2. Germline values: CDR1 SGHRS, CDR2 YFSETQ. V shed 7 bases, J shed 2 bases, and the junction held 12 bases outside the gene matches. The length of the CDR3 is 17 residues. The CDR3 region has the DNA TGCGCCAGCGGGGAATCGTCGACTAGCGGAAACACCGGGGAGCTGTTTTTT. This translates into CASGESSTSGNTGELFF.

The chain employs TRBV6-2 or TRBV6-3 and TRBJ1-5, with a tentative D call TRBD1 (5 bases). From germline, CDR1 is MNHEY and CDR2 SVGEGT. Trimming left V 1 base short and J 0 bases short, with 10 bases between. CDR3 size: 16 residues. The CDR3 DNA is TGTGCCAGCAGTTACTTACCAGACAGTAGCAATCAGCCCCAGCATTTT. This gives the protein CASSYLPDSSNQPQHF.

CDR3: CASSLGGGVGQPQHF. The CDR3 DNA sequence: TGTGCCAGCAGTTTAGGGGGTGGGGTCGGTCAGCCCCAGCATTTT. The rearrangement uses TRBV27 and TRBJ1-5; a possible D gene is TRBD1 (5 bases). Germline CDR1 and CDR2: MNHEY and SMNVEV (reference sequence). Trimming took 2 bases from V and 6 from J, leaving 14 bases between them. This CDR3 contains 15 residues.

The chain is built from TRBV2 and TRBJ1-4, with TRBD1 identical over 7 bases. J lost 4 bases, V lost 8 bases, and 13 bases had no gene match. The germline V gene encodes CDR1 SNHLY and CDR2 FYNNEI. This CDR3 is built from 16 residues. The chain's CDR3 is CASEGTAPIHNEKLFF. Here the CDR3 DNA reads TGTGCCAGCGAAGGGACAGCCCCTATCCATAATGAAAAACTGTTTTTT.

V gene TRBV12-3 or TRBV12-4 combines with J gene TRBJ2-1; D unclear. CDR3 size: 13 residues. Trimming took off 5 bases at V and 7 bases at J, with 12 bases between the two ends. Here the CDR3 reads CASSAGLGNEQFF. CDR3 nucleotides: TGTGCCAGCAGTGCCGGCCTCGGGAATGAGCAGTTCTTC.